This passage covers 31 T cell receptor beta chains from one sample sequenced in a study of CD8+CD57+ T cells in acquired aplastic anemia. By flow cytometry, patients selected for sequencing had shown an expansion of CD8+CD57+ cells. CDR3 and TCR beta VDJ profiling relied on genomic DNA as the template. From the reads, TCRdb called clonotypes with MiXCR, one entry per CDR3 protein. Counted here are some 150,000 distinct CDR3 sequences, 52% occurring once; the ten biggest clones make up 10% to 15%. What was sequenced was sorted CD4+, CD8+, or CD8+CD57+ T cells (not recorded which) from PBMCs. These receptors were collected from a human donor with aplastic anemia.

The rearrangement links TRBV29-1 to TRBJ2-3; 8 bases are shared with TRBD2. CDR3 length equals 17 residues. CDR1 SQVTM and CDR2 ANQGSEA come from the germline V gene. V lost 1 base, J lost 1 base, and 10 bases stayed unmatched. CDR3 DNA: TGCAGCGTTGAAGGGGCTAAGGGGCGGGAGGGCACAGATACGCAGTATTTT. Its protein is CSVEGAKGREGTDTQYF.

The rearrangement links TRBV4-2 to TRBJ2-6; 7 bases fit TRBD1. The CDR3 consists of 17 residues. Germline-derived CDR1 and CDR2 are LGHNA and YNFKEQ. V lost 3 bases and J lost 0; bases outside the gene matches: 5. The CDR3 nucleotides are TGTGCCAGCAGCCATGGGGACAGCTACTCTGGGGCCAACGTCCTGACTTTC. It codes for CASSHGDSYSGANVLTF.

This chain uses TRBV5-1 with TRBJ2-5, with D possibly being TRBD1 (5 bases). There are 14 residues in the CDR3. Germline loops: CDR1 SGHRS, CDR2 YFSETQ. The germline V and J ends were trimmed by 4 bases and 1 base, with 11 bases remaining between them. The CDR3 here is CASSRKDSQETQYF. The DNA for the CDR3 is TGCGCCAGCAGCCGCAAAGACAGCCAAGAGACCCAGTACTTC. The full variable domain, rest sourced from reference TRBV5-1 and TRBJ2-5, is KAGVTQTPRYLIKTRGQQVTLSCSPISGHRSVSWYQQTPGQGLQFLFEYFSETQRNKGNFPGRFSGRQFSNSRSEMNVSTLELGDSALYLCASSRKDSQETQYFGPGTRLLVL.

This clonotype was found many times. CDR3 protein: CASRGLAGSTTDTQYF. CDR3 nucleotides: TGTGCCAGCAGGGGTCTAGCGGGCTCTACCACAGATACGCAGTATTTT. This chain connects TRBV2 to TRBJ2-3; TRBD2 agrees at 8 bases. Losses at the gene ends were 6 bases for V and 2 bases for J; bases not matched to a gene: 10. Germline CDR1 and CDR2: SNHLY and FYNNEI. The CDR3 is 16 residues long.

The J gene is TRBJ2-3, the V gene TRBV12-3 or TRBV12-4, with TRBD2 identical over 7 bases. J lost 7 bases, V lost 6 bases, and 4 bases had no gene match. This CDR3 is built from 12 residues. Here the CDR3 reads CASSPGGYTQYF. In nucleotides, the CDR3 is TGTGCCAGCAGCCCCGGGGGGTATACGCAGTATTTT.

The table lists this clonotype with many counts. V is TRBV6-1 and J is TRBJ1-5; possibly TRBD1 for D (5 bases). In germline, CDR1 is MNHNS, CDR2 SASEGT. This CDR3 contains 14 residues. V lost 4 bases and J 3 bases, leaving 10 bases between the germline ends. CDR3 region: CASSGREPNQPQHF. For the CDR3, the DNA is TGTGCCAGCAGTGGCAGGGAACCCAATCAGCCCCAGCATTTT.

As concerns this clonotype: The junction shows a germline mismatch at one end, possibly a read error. The DNA for the CDR3 is TGTGCCGGCAGTTTAACGACAGAAAATAATTCACCCCTCCACTTT. Translation gives CAGSLTTENNSPLHF. The chain is built from TRBV12-3 or TRBV12-4 and TRBJ1-6; D perhaps matches TRBD1 (5 bases). The CDR3 is 15 amino acids.

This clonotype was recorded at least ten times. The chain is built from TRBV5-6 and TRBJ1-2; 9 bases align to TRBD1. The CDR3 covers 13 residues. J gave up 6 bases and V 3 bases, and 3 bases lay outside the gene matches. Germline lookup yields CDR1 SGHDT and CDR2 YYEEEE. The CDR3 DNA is TGTGCCAGCAGCTGGGGACAGGGAAATGGCTACACCTTC. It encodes CASSWGQGNGYTF.

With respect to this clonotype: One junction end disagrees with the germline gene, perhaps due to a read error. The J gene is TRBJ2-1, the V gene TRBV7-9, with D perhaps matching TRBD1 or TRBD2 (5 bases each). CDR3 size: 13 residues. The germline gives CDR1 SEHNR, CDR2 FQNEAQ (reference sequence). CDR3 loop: CASSFLGRNGQFF. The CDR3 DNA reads TGTGCCAGCAGCTTTCTGGGACGCAATGGGCAGTTCTTC.

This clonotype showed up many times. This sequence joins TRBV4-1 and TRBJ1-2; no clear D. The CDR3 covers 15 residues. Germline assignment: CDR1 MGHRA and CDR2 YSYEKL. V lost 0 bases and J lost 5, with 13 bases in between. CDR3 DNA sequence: TGCGCCAGCAGCCAAGAGATTTCCCCGGGGTATGGCTACACCTTC. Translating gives CASSQEISPGYGYTF.

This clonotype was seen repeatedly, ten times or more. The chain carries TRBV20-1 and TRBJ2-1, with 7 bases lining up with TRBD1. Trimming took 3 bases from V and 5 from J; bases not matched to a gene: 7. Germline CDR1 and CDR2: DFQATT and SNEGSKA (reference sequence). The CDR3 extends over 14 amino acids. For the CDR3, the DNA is TGCAGTGCTAGTGCCGGGACAGAGAACAATGAGCAGTTCTTC. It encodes CSASAGTENNEQFF.

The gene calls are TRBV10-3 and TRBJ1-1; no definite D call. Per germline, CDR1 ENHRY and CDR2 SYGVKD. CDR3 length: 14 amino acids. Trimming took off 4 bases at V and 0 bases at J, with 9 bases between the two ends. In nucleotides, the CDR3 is TGTGCCATCAGTGGAGACCTCATGAACACTGAAGCTTTCTTT. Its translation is CAISGDLMNTEAFF.

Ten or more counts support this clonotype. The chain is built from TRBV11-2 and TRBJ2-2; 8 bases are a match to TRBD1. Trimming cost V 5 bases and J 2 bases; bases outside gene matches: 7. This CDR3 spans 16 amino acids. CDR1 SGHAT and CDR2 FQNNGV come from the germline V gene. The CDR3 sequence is CASSPRQGSNTGELFF. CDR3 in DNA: TGTGCCAGCAGCCCCCGACAGGGGTCAAACACCGGGGAGCTGTTTTTT.

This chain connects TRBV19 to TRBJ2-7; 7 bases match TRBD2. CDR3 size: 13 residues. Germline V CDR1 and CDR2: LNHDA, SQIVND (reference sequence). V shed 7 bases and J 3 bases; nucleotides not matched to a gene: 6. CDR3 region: CASTPSGRYEQYF. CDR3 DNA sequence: TGTGCCAGTACCCCTAGCGGTCGCTACGAGCAGTACTTC.

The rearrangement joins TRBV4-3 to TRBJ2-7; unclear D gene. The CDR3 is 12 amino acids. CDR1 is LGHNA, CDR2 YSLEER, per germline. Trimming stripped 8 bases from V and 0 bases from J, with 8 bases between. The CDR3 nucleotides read TGCGCCAGCCGTGGCAACTCCTACGAGCAGTACTTC. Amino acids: CASRGNSYEQYF.

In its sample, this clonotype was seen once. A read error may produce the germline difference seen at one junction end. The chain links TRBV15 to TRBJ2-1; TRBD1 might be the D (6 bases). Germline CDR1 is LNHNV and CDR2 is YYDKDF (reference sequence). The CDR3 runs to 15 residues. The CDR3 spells CATIREQGQYNEQFF. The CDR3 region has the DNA TGTGCCACCATCAGAGAACAGGGCCAGTACAATGAGCAGTTCTTC. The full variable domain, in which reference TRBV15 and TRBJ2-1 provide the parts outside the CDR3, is DAMVIQNPRYQVTQFGKPVTLSCSQTLNHNVMYWYQQKSSQAPKLLFHYYDKDFNNEADTPDNFQSRRPNTSFCFLDIRSPGLGDTAMYLCATIREQGQYNEQFFGPGTRLTVL.

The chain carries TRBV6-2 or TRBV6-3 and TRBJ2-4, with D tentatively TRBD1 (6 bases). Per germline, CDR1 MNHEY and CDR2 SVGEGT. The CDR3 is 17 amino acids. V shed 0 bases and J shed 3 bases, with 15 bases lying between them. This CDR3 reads CASSYSIGGADKNIQYF. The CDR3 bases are TGTGCCAGCAGTTACTCGATTGGGGGCGCGGACAAAAACATTCAGTACTTC.

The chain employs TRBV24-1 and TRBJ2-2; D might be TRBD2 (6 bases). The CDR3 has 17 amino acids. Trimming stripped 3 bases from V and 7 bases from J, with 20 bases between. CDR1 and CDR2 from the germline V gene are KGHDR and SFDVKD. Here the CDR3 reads CATSDPVHTTSLGELFF. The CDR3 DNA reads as TGTGCCACCAGTGATCCCGTACATACTACTAGCCTCGGGGAGCTGTTTTTT.

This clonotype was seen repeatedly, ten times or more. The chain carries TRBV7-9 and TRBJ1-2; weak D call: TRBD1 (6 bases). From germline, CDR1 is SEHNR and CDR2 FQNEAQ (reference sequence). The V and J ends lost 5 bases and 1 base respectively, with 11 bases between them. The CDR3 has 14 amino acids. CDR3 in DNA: TGTGCCAGCAGCCATACAGGGAGTAACTATGGCTACACCTTC. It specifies CASSHTGSNYGYTF.

Here the CDR3 reads CASRAPLGGTEAFF. The CDR3 nucleotides read TGTGCCAGTAGGGCCCCCTTGGGGGGCACTGAAGCTTTCTTT. V is TRBV19 and J is TRBJ1-1, with D possibly matching TRBD1 (5 bases). CDR1 is LNHDA and CDR2 is SQIVND in the germline V gene (reference sequence). The V and J ends lost 6 bases and 4 bases respectively, with 15 bases between them. This CDR3 has 14 residues.

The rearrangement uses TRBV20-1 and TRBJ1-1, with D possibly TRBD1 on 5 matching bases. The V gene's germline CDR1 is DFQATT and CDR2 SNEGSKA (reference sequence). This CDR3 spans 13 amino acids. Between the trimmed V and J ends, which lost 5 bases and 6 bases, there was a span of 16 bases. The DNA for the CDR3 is TGCAGTGCTGGAGCGGGCAGGGACGCTGAAGCTTTCTTT. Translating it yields CSAGAGRDAEAFF.

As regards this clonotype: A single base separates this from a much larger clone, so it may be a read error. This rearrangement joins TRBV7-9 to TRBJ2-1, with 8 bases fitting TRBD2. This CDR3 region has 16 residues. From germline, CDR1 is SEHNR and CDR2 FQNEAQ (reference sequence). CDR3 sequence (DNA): TGTGCCAGCAGCAGCCGATTAGCGGGGCCCTACAATGGGCAGTTCTTC. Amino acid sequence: CASSSRLAGPYNGQFF.

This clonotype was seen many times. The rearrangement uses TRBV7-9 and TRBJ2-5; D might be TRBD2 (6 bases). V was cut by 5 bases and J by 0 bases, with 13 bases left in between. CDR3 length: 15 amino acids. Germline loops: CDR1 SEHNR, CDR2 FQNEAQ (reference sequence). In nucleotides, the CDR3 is TGTGCCAGCAGCAGCGGAGGGGCAGACCAAGAGACCCAGTACTTC. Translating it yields CASSSGGADQETQYF.

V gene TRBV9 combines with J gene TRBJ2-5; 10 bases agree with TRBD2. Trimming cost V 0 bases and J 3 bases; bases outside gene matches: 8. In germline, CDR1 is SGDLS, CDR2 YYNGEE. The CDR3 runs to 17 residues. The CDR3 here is CASSVGERGGWEETQYF. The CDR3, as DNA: TGTGCCAGCAGCGTAGGAGAGCGGGGGGGCTGGGAAGAGACCCAGTACTTC.

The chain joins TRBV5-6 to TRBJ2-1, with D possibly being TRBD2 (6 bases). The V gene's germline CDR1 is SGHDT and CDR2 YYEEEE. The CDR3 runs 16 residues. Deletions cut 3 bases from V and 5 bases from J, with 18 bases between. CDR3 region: CASSWPGLSRNNEQFF. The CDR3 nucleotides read TGTGCCAGCAGCTGGCCGGGACTTAGTCGAAACAATGAGCAGTTCTTC.

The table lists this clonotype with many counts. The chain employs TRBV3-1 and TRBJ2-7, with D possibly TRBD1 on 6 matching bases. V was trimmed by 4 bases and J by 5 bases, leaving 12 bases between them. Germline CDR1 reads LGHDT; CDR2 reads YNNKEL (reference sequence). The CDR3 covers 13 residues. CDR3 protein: CASSLRDTDEQYF. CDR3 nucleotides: TGTGCCAGCAGCCTCCGGGACACCGACGAGCAGTACTTC.

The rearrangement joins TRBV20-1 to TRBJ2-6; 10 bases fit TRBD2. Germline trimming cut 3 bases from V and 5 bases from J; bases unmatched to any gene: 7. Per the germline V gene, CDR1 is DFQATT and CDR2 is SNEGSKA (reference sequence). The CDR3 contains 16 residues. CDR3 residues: CSASDQRGGRANVLTF. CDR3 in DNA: TGCAGTGCTAGCGACCAGCGGGGGGGTCGGGCCAACGTCCTGACTTTC.

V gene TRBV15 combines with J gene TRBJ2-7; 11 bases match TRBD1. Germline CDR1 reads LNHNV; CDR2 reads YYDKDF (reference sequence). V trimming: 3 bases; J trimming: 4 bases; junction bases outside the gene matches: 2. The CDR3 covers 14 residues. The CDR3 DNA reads TGTGCCACCAGCAGGGACAGGGGGCAATACGAGCAGTACTTC. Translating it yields CATSRDRGQYEQYF.

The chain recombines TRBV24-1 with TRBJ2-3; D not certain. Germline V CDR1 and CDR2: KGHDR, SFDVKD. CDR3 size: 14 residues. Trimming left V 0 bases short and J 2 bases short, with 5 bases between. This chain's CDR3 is CATSDLDTTDTQYF. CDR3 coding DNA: TGTGCCACCAGTGATTTGGACACCACAGATACGCAGTATTTT.

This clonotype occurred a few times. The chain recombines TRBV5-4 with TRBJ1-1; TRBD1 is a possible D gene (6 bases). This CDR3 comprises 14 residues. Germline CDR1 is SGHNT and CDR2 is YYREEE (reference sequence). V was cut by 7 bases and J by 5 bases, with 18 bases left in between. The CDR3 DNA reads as TGTGCCAGCGAGCTTGGGGGGGCCCCTACTGAAGCTTTCTTT. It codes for CASELGGAPTEAFF.

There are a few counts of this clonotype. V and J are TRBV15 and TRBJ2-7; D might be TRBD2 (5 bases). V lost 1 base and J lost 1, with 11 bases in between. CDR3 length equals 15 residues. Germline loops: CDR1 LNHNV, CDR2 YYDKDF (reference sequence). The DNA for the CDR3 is TGTGCCACCAGCAGAGTCAACCGGGGTTCCTACGAGCAGTACTTC. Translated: CATSRVNRGSYEQYF.